This entry is about one T cell receptor beta chain. This sample is drawn from a study of blood T cell repertoires in COVID-19. Some clones are missing from TCRdb's copy, which holds only in-frame ones; the method was immunoSEQ multiplex PCR. The sample lists approximately 140,000 clones, less than 90% occurring once. It was during active infection that Seattle patients were enrolled and then longitudinally followed. V dropped 0 bases and J dropped 8; count of bases not matched to a gene: 5. This CDR3 contains 14 residues. Germline CDR1 and CDR2: SGDLS and YYNGEE. This sequence joins TRBV9 and TRBJ2-1; 7 nucleotides match TRBD2. Sequencing was carried out using peripheral blood. This sequence originates from a man aged 30-40 years with COVID-19, enrolled during active disease. The CDR3 DNA reads TGTGCCAGCAGCGTAGCCGGGGGGATGGATGAGCAGTTCTTC. This translates into CASSVAGGMDEQFF.